The rows below give T cell receptor beta chains drawn from one sample of a study of T cell responses to AZD1222 COVID-19 vaccine. The method was immunoSEQ multiplex PCR; TCRdb's version includes in-frame clones alone and lacks a portion of them. The data show around 99,000 clones, with more than 75% seen just once and about 20% held by the top ten. The source was peripheral blood, collected on day 0 of AZD1222 vaccination. The receptors were gathered from an adult in good health. Both conserved end residues are part of each CDR3. D genes are given only for firm matches. Clone size is shown for a subset of rows, as once, few, many or a class of expanded clone.

v_call	d_call	clone_size	j_call	cdr3_aa	cdr3_nt
TRBV7-2	TRBD1	NA	TRBJ2-1	CASSLDRVGNEQFF	TGTGCCAGCAGCTTGGACAGGGTCGGCAATGAGCAGTTCTTC
TRBV21-1	NA	NA	TRBJ2-7	CASSKAKRGIYEQYF	TGTGCCAGCAGCAAAGCGAAGCGGGGGATCTACGAGCAGTACTTC
TRBV19	TRBD1	NA	TRBJ1-5	CASSPVPGQKAQPQHF	TGTGCCAGTAGTCCGGTCCCGGGACAGAAGGCGCAGCCCCAGCATTTT
TRBV3-1/TRBV3-2	NA	NA	TRBJ1-2	CASSQFNLRGATNYGYTF	TGTGCCAGCAGCCAATTTAATCTTCGGGGGGCCACTAACTATGGCTACACCTTC
TRBV6-2/TRBV6-3	NA	NA	TRBJ1-5	CASSTLGGNQPQHF	TGTGCCAGCAGTACCCTTGGGGGGAATCAGCCCCAGCATTTT
TRBV21-1	NA	NA	TRBJ2-5	CASRSSRTDNQETQYF	TGTGCCAGCAGATCCTCCCGGACAGACAATCAAGAGACCCAGTACTTC
TRBV2	NA	NA	TRBJ2-7	CASSDPGSASLEQYF	TGTGCCAGCAGTGACCCCGGAAGCGCCAGTCTCGAGCAGTACTTC
TRBV27	NA	NA	TRBJ2-1	CASSWGYEQFF	TGTGCCAGCAGTTGGGGGTATGAGCAGTTCTTC
TRBV3-1/TRBV3-2	NA	NA	TRBJ2-7	CASSHDPGEQYF	TGTGCCAGCAGCCACGACCCGGGCGAGCAGTACTTC
TRBV9	NA	NA	TRBJ1-6	CASSVSSSYNSPLHF	TGTGCCAGCAGCGTTAGTAGCTCCTATAATTCACCCCTCCACTTT
TRBV18	NA	NA	TRBJ2-6	CASSPTGANVLTF	TGTGCCAGCTCACCCACCGGGGCCAACGTCCTGACTTTC
TRBV10-2	TRBD1	NA	TRBJ2-2	CASSGRTGNTGELFF	TGCGCCAGCAGTGGTAGGACAGGGAACACCGGGGAGCTGTTTTTT
TRBV5-1	TRBD2	few	TRBJ2-7	CASSYTLAGGSYEQYF	TGCGCCAGCAGCTACACTCTAGCGGGGGGTTCCTACGAGCAGTACTTC
TRBV3-1/TRBV3-2	NA	NA	TRBJ1-6	CASSIQWNSPLHF	TGTGCCAGCAGTATACAGTGGAATTCACCCCTCCACTTT
TRBV5-1	NA	NA	TRBJ2-7	CASSSGRGSYEQYF	TGCGCCAGCAGCTCCGGAAGGGGTTCCTACGAGCAGTACTTC
TRBV4-1	NA	NA	TRBJ2-7	CASSQLNRVTYEQYF	TGCGCCAGCAGCCAACTTAACAGGGTTACGTACGAGCAGTACTTC
TRBV4-2	TRBD1	NA	TRBJ1-5	CASSQDLLGDRANQPQHF	TGTGCCAGCAGCCAAGATCTGTTGGGGGACAGGGCTAATCAGCCCCAGCATTTT
TRBV7-2	NA	NA	TRBJ1-1	CASSLALDGATEAFF	TGTGCCAGCAGCTTAGCTTTGGACGGGGCCACTGAAGCTTTCTTT
TRBV5-6	NA	NA	TRBJ1-1	CASSLRPNTEAFF	TGTGCCAGCAGCTTACGCCCGAACACTGAAGCTTTCTTT
TRBV5-4	TRBD2	NA	TRBJ2-7	CASRLAGDPYEQYF	TGTGCCAGCAGACTAGCGGGGGACCCCTACGAGCAGTACTTC
TRBV19	NA	NA	TRBJ1-1	CASSVGNLQGEAFF	TGTGCCAGTAGTGTAGGGAACCTACAGGGTGAAGCTTTCTTT
TRBV7-2	NA	NA	TRBJ2-2	CASRFTGELFF	TGTGCCAGCCGGTTCACCGGGGAGCTGTTTTTT
TRBV12-5	TRBD1	NA	TRBJ2-3	CASGRSTGGTDTQYF	TGTGCTAGTGGCCGATCGACAGGGGGCACAGATACGCAGTATTTT
TRBV5-4	NA	NA	TRBJ1-2	CASSLPATSSVIGYTF	TGTGCCAGCAGCTTGCCGGCTACATCCAGTGTAATCGGCTACACCTTC
TRBV4-1	NA	NA	TRBJ1-6	CASSLSRVDSPLHF	TGCGCCAGCAGCCTTTCAAGGGTAGATTCACCCCTCCACTTT
TRBV5-6	TRBD1	NA	TRBJ2-1	CASSLAGGAGPEQFF	TGTGCCAGCAGCTTGGCAGGGGGCGCCGGTCCTGAGCAGTTCTTC
TRBV4-2	TRBD1	NA	TRBJ1-6	CASSAGDRGGPLHF	TGTGCCAGCAGCGCCGGGGACAGAGGAGGGCCCCTCCACTTT
TRBV6-5	NA	NA	TRBJ2-2	CASRAGLLTGELFF	TGTGCCAGCAGGGCGGGGTTGCTAACCGGGGAGCTGTTTTTT
TRBV6-1	TRBD2	NA	TRBJ2-1	CASSDQRGDGEQFF	TGTGCCAGCAGTGACCAGCGGGGGGACGGGGAGCAGTTCTTC
TRBV19	NA	NA	TRBJ2-3	CASSPRGDTQYF	TGTGCCAGTAGTCCCCGCGGAGATACGCAGTATTTT
TRBV6-6	TRBD1	NA	TRBJ2-7	CASNQRQGIDYEQYF	TGTGCCAGCAATCAGAGACAGGGGATCGACTACGAGCAGTACTTC
TRBV27	NA	NA	TRBJ1-2	CASSQGRGLFNYGYTF	TGTGCCAGCAGCCAAGGGCGGGGGCTCTTTAACTATGGCTACACCTTC
TRBV6-2/TRBV6-3	NA	NA	TRBJ1-4	CASSYGLSGTNEKLFF	TGTGCCAGCAGTTACGGTCTGTCGGGTACTAATGAAAAACTGTTTTTT
TRBV29-1	NA	NA	TRBJ2-5	CSTWTGRAQETQYF	TGCAGCACCTGGACAGGGAGGGCACAAGAGACCCAGTACTTC
TRBV19	NA	few	TRBJ1-5	CASRSDSNQPQHF	TGTGCCAGTAGAAGTGATAGCAATCAGCCCCAGCATTTT
TRBV2	TRBD1	NA	TRBJ2-5	CASKIPGQGRETQYF	TGTGCCAGCAAGATCCCGGGACAGGGAAGGGAGACCCAGTACTTC
TRBV4-1	TRBD2	NA	TRBJ2-4	CASTLSGGALAKNIQYF	TGCGCCAGCACTTTAAGCGGGGGGGCCCTAGCCAAAAACATTCAGTACTTC
TRBV2	NA	NA	TRBJ1-6	CASRRTGSNSPLHF	TGTGCCAGCAGGCGCACGGGAAGTAATTCACCCCTCCACTTT
TRBV30	TRBD1	NA	TRBJ2-1	CAWSQPHRDRVWLF	TGTGCCTGGAGTCAACCACATAGGGACAGGGTCTGGCTCTTC